These 9 T cell receptor beta chains originate from one sample sequenced in a study of cytomegalovirus exposure and HLA in healthy donors. The PCR made use of 60 Vbeta and 13 Jbeta primers. Clones were sequenced by immunoSEQ multiplex PCR, and TCRdb holds only the in-frame ones, with some missing. This sample has about 150,000 clones; around 79% occur once, and the top ten carry about 5.6%. Sequencing used PBMCs. The receptors derive from a man younger than 45 in good health and CMV-seropositive.

J is TRBJ1-1 and V is TRBV5-1; D is possibly TRBD1 (5 bases). The CDR3 has 14 amino acids. Germline assignment: CDR1 SGHRS and CDR2 YFSETQ. V was pared by 2 bases and J by 1 base, with 9 bases between. As DNA, the CDR3 is TGCGCCAGCAGCTTAGGACAAGAGAACACTGAAGCTTTCTTT. It yields the protein CASSLGQENTEAFF.

The chain employs TRBV27 and TRBJ1-5; tentative D call: TRBD1 (6 bases). Trimming took off 4 bases at V and 2 bases at J, with 9 bases between the two ends. Germline V gene sequence: CDR1 MNHEY, CDR2 SMNVEV (reference sequence). This CDR3 comprises 14 residues. CDR3 sequence: CASSSRTGNQPQHF. The CDR3 bases are TGTGCCAGCAGTTCCCGGACAGGCAATCAGCCCCAGCATTTT.

This clone has only one observation. The genes are TRBV5-1 and TRBJ1-2, with TRBD1 matching over 10 bases. J lost 3 bases, V lost 2 bases, and 1 base had no gene match. Germline lookup yields CDR1 SGHRS and CDR2 YFSETQ. CDR3 length: 14 residues. The CDR3 loop reads CASSLDRGHYGYTF. The CDR3 coding sequence is TGCGCCAGCAGCTTAGACAGGGGGCACTATGGCTACACCTTC.

V gene TRBV18 combines with J gene TRBJ1-1; TRBD1 is a possible D gene (5 bases). The CDR3 is 15 amino acids. Germline assignment: CDR1 KGHSH and CDR2 LQKENI. V lost 3 bases and J 6 bases, leaving 17 bases between the germline ends. Written as DNA, the CDR3 is TGTGCCAGCTCACCTGCCTCGGGCTGGGGCGCTGAAGCTTTCTTT. The encoded protein is CASSPASGWGAEAFF.

The rearrangement uses TRBV19 and TRBJ2-2; D may be TRBD1 (6 bases). The CDR3 totals 15 residues. Trimming cost V 2 bases and J 7 bases, with 14 bases left between them. CDR1 is LNHDA, CDR2 SQIVND, per germline (reference sequence). The CDR3 DNA reads as TGTGCCAGTAGTATAATTGGGGGCGCCAGCGGGGAGCTGTTTTTT. This sequence encodes CASSIIGGASGELFF.

The gene calls are TRBV9 and TRBJ2-1; 8 positions match TRBD2. Per germline, CDR1 SGDLS and CDR2 YYNGEE. This CDR3 is built from 15 residues. With 6 bases clipped from V and 3 bases from J, the junction kept 8 bases outside the gene matches. This CDR3 reads CASTRNSGIYNEQFF. CDR3 nucleotide sequence: TGTGCCAGCACACGAAATAGCGGGATCTACAATGAGCAGTTCTTC. Drawing the rest from reference TRBV9 and TRBJ2-1, the complete variable domain is DSGVTQTPKHLITATGQRVTLRCSPRSGDLSVYWYQQSLDQGLQFLIQYYNGEERAKGNILERFSAQQFPDLHSELNLSSLELGDSALYFCASTRNSGIYNEQFFGPGTRLTVL.

V usage is TRBV18 and J usage is TRBJ2-3; D unclear. Trimming removed 3 bases at V and 2 bases at J, with 9 bases between. CDR1 is KGHSH and CDR2 is LQKENI in the germline V gene. CDR3 length: 14 amino acids. The CDR3 DNA is TGTGCCAGCTCACCCCCTACCCTCACAGATACGCAGTATTTT. Its protein product is CASSPPTLTDTQYF.

V gene TRBV5-4 combines with J gene TRBJ2-7, with TRBD2 matching 11 bases. The V gene end was trimmed by 4 bases and the J gene end by 1 base; junction bases not matched to a gene: 7. This CDR3 has 16 amino acids. The germline gives CDR1 SGHNT, CDR2 YYREEE (reference sequence). CDR3 in DNA: TGTGCCAGCAGCCTGGGGACTAGCGGCATTTCCTACGAGCAGTACTTC. This codes for CASSLGTSGISYEQYF.

The chain recombines TRBV30 with TRBJ1-5; tentatively, D is TRBD1 (6 bases). Germline V gene data show CDR1 as GTSNPN and CDR2 as SVGIG (reference sequence). The CDR3 consists of 13 residues. Trimming stripped 2 bases from V and 7 bases from J, with 12 bases between. CDR3 nucleotides: TGTGCCTGGAGTACCCGGACAGAGCAGCCCCAGCATTTT. Amino acid sequence: CAWSTRTEQPQHF.